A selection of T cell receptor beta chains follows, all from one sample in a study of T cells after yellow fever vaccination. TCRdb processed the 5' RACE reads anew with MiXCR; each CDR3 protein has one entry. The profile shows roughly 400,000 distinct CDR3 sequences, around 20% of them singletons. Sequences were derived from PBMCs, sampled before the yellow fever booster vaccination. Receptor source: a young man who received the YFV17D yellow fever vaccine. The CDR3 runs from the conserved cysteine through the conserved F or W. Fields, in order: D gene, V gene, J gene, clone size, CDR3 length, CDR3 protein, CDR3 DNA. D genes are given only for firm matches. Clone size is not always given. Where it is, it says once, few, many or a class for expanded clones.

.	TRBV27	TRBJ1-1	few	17	CASSLAVGKGWSTEAFF	TGTGCCAGCAGTTTAGCGGTGGGGAAAGGGTGGTCGACTGAAGCTTTCTTT
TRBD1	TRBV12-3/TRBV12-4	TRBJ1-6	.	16	CASTSDRASYNSPLHF	TGTGCCAGCACCTCGGACAGGGCGTCGTATAATTCACCCCTCCACTTT
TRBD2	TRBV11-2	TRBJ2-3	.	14	CASNNGRALGTQYF	TGTGCCAGCAACAATGGGAGGGCCCTGGGTACGCAGTATTTT
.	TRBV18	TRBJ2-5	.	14	CASSPGVQQETQYF	TGTGCCAGCTCACCAGGGGTTCAGCAAGAGACCCAGTACTTC
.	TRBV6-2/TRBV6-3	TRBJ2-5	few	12	CASSYPDGTQYF	TGTGCCAGCAGTTATCCCGACGGGACCCAGTACTTC
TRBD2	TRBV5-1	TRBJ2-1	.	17	CASSPPLLAGPYNEQFF	TGCGCCAGCAGCCCGCCCTTACTAGCGGGCCCATACAATGAGCAGTTCTTC
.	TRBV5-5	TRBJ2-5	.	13	CASSPDTLDTQYF	TGTGCCAGCAGTCCCGACACGTTGGATACCCAGTACTTC
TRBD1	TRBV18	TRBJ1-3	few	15	CASSPGQGAAHTIYF	TGTGCCAGCTCACCGGGACAGGGGGCGGCTCACACCATATATTTT
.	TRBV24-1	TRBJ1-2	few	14	CATQPRGADYGYTF	TGTGCCACTCAGCCAAGGGGAGCTGACTATGGCTACACCTTC
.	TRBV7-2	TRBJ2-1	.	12	CASSSSSNEQFF	TGTGCCAGCAGCTCGTCAAGTAATGAGCAGTTCTTC
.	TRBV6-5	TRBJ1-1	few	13	CASVSGGAPEAFF	TGTGCCAGCGTCAGCGGGGGGGCCCCTGAAGCTTTCTTT
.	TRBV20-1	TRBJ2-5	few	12	CSAMGGRETQYF	TGCAGTGCTATGGGGGGACGGGAGACCCAGTACTTC
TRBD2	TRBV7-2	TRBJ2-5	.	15	CASSLAGGRGETQYF	TGTGCCAGCAGCTTAGCGGGGGGGAGGGGAGAGACCCAGTACTTC
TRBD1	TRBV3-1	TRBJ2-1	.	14	CASSATTGYREQFF	TGTGCCAGCAGCGCGACGACAGGGTATCGTGAGCAGTTCTTC
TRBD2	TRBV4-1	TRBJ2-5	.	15	CASSHLTSGEDTQYF	TGCGCCAGCAGCCATCTGACTAGCGGGGAGGATACCCAGTACTTC
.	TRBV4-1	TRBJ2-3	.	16	CASSQGFSWETDTQYF	TGCGCCAGCAGCCAGGGCTTTTCCTGGGAGACAGATACGCAGTATTTT
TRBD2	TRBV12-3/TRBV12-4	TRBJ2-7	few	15	CASSLPGGSIYEQYF	TGTGCCAGCAGTTTACCGGGGGGGTCGATCTACGAGCAGTACTTC